This record concerns one T cell receptor (beta chain) sequence. No antigen is known for it. Extraction and reverse transcription of RNA yielded cDNA as the sequencing template. Here immunoSEQ multiplex PCR was the method, and the copy in TCRdb shows in-frame clones only, minus some. This table has about 200,000 clones, 56% appearing once. Sorted out of PBMCs were CD4+ T cells and CD8+ T cells. This sample stems from a study of CD8+ T cells in alopecia areata. Study-level findings and limits: When scalp samples are sequenced, resident alphabeta T cells of normal skin are also captured. For lesional scalp, especially alopecia totalis/universalis, clonality was higher than in normal scalp. With patients, TCR sharing proved less clear than in mice, a difference possibly related to HLA.

CDR1 is SNHLY and CDR2 is FYNNEI in the germline V gene. V lost 6 bases and J 6 bases, leaving 11 bases between the germline ends. There are 12 residues in the CDR3. The rearrangement uses TRBV2 and TRBJ1-2; D is possibly TRBD1 (6 bases). The sample was CD8+ T cells sorted from blood. The receptor's source is a human donor in good health. CDR3 sequence: CASREQGNGYTF. DNA for the CDR3: TGTGCCAGCAGAGAACAGGGAAATGGCTACACCTTC. Filled out from reference TRBV2 and TRBJ1-2, the complete variable domain reads EPEVTQTPSHQVTQMGQEVILRCVPISNHLYFYWYRQILGQKVEFLVSFYNNEISEKSEIFDDQFSVERPDGSNFTLKIRSTKLEDSAMYFCASREQGNGYTFGSGTRLTVV.